The 23 T cell receptor beta chains listed next were all sequenced from one sample in a study of blood T cell repertoires in COVID-19. Clones were read by immunoSEQ multiplex PCR, and TCRdb kept only the in-frame ones, dropping some. The sample lists some 320,000 clones, over 75% seen once, with approximately 7.6% in the top ten. Sequences were obtained from peripheral blood. The receptors were sampled from a human donor in a cohort sampled during active COVID-19.

As to this clone: The sample holds other DNA sequences that translate to the same CDR3. CDR3 sequence (DNA): TGTGCCTGGAGTGTAGGAGGAGAGACCCAGTACTTC. As protein: CAWSVGGETQYF. This sequence joins TRBV30 and TRBJ2-5; a possible D gene is TRBD2 (5 bases). V shed 0 bases and J shed 4 bases, with 6 bases lying between them. The CDR3 runs to 12 residues. CDR1 and CDR2 from the germline V gene are GTSNPN and SVGIG (reference sequence).

This sequence joins TRBV19 and TRBJ2-1; 8 bases match TRBD2. Per the germline V gene, CDR1 is LNHDA and CDR2 is SQIVND (reference sequence). Trimming removed 2 bases from V and 3 bases from J; junction bases left unmatched: 3. The CDR3 has 15 amino acids. The CDR3 sequence: CASSIRGLVYNEQFF. The CDR3 DNA follows: TGTGCCAGTAGTATACGGGGACTAGTCTACAATGAGCAGTTCTTC.

This chain uses TRBV2 with TRBJ2-7; 8 positions match TRBD1. The CDR3 consists of 12 residues. J gave up 4 bases and V 6 bases, and 2 bases lay outside the gene matches. Germline V gene lookup returns CDR1 SNHLY and CDR2 FYNNEI. The CDR3 DNA is TGTGCCAGCAGCACAGGGGGTTACGAGCAGTACTTC. The encoded protein is CASSTGGYEQYF.

The chain is built from TRBV30 and TRBJ2-6; 7 bases align to TRBD1. The CDR3 is made up of 16 amino acids. The germline CDR1 and CDR2 sequences are GTSNPN and SVGIG (reference sequence). The J segment lost 0 bases and the V segment lost 2 bases, leaving 4 bases of the junction unmatched. The CDR3 loop reads CAWSSTGDSGANVLTF. For the CDR3, the DNA is TGTGCCTGGAGTAGTACAGGGGACTCTGGGGCCAACGTCCTGACTTTC.

The chain couples TRBV4-2 to TRBJ1-5, with 8 bases aligning to TRBD1. The V segment lost 0 bases and the J segment 3 bases; nucleotides outside the gene matches: 7. Per germline, CDR1 LGHNA and CDR2 YNFKEQ. The CDR3 totals 17 residues. The CDR3 DNA reads as TGTGCCAGCAGCCAAGATCTTGGACAGGGAAACAATCAGCCCCAGCATTTT. It is translated as CASSQDLGQGNNQPQHF.

CDR3 DNA: TGTGCCAGCAGTTTACGAGGGGGTAGGGGAAGCGATGGCTACACCTTC. It yields the protein CASSLRGGRGSDGYTF. J is TRBJ1-2 and V is TRBV27; possibly TRBD1 for D (6 bases). The CDR3 loop spans 16 amino acids. Trimming removed 2 bases from V and 6 bases from J, with 19 bases in between. In germline, CDR1 is MNHEY, CDR2 SMNVEV (reference sequence).

The CDR3 region has the DNA TGTGCTTCCAAGGCGGGGTTTCCGAACACTGAAGCTTTCTTT. Translating it yields CASKAGFPNTEAFF. J is TRBJ1-1 and V is TRBV6-5; D gene ambiguous. CDR1 MNHEY and CDR2 SVGAGI come from the germline V gene. The CDR3 sequence is 14 residues long.

The J gene is TRBJ1-3, the V gene TRBV3-1 (or the pseudogene TRBV3-2); TRBD1 matches 7 bases. From germline, CDR1 is LGHDT and CDR2 YNNKEL (reference sequence). This CDR3 contains 15 residues. V lost 4 bases to trimming and J lost 0 bases; unmatched junction nucleotides: 3. The CDR3 coding sequence is TGTGCCAGCAGCCTGGGACAGTACTCTGGAAACACCATATATTTT. Translation gives CASSLGQYSGNTIYF.

The rearrangement links TRBV7-8 to TRBJ1-2; possible D gene TRBD1, 5 bases. The V gene lost 5 bases and the J gene lost 4 bases, with 11 bases spanning the gap. Germline V gives CDR1 SGHVS, CDR2 FQNEAQ. CDR3 length equals 13 residues. The CDR3 sequence: CASSPRDFYGYTF. The CDR3 DNA reads TGTGCCAGCAGCCCCCGGGACTTCTATGGCTACACCTTC.

The genes are TRBV18 and TRBJ2-1; D is unresolved. This CDR3 is 15 amino acids long. Germline values: CDR1 KGHSH, CDR2 LQKENI. The ends were cut back, 5 bases at V and 5 bases at J, with 16 bases in the middle. For the CDR3, the DNA is TGTGCCAGCTCAGATCTAGGCCGCCCTAACAATGAGCAGTTCTTC. It codes for CASSDLGRPNNEQFF. Full variable domain (rest looked up from reference TRBV18 and TRBJ2-1): NAGVMQNPRHLVRRRGQEARLRCSPMKGHSHVYWYRQLPEEGLKFMVYLQKENIIDESGMPKERFSAEFPKEGPSILRIQQVVRGDSAAYFCASSDLGRPNNEQFFGPGTRLTVL.

This chain links TRBV7-9 with TRBJ2-7; 9 positions match TRBD1. CDR1 SEHNR and CDR2 FQNEAQ come from the germline V gene (reference sequence). There are 15 residues in the CDR3. The trim removed 5 bases at V and 0 bases at J, leaving 5 bases unmatched. Written as DNA, the CDR3 is TGTGCCAGCAGCCAATGGACAGGGGACTCCTACGAGCAGTACTTC. Protein product: CASSQWTGDSYEQYF.

This sequence joins TRBV3-1 (or the pseudogene TRBV3-2) and TRBJ2-2; possibly TRBD1 for D (5 bases). This CDR3 has 15 amino acids. V was cut by 4 bases and J by 5 bases, with 14 bases left in between. Looked up from germline, CDR1 is LGHDT and CDR2 is YNNKEL (reference sequence). The CDR3 DNA reads as TGTGCCAGCAGCCCTCAGGGAAGACCGACCGGGGAGCTGTTTTTT. The encoded protein is CASSPQGRPTGELFF.

This chain uses TRBV12-5 with TRBJ1-1; weak D call: TRBD1 (6 bases). Germline CDR1 and CDR2: LGHNT and FRNRAP. V shed 9 bases and J shed 3 bases, with 17 bases lying between them. This CDR3 spans 14 amino acids. The CDR3: CASTNRVSDTEAFF. DNA of the CDR3: TGTGCTAGCACAAACAGGGTAAGCGACACTGAAGCTTTCTTT.

The table lists this clone with a count of one. The chain employs TRBV19 and TRBJ1-2; 10 bases are shared with TRBD1. The germline gives CDR1 LNHDA, CDR2 SQIVND (reference sequence). The CDR3 covers 16 residues. J lost 8 bases, V lost 3 bases, and 12 bases had no gene match. The DNA of the CDR3 is TGTGCCAGTAGTATCGACAGGGGGCGAGGTCTCGAGGGCTACACCTTC. Amino acid sequence: CASSIDRGRGLEGYTF.

This chain joins TRBV10-1 and TRBJ2-3, with D possibly TRBD2 on 7 matching bases. The germline gives CDR1 WNHNN, CDR2 SYGVQD (reference sequence). V gave up 3 bases and J gave up 4 bases, with 8 bases separating them. This CDR3 contains 13 residues. The CDR3 loop is CASSDGGPDTQYF. The CDR3, as DNA: TGCGCCAGCAGTGACGGGGGGCCAGATACGCAGTATTTT.

This rearrangement joins TRBV25-1 to TRBJ2-1; TRBD1 aligns across 8 bases. This CDR3 is 16 amino acids long. Trimming removed 0 bases from V and 9 bases from J; junction bases left unmatched: 10. Looked up from germline, CDR1 is MGHDK and CDR2 is SYGVNS. CDR3 amino acids: CASSEYQGANTFEQFF. The CDR3 DNA reads TGTGCCAGCAGTGAATACCAGGGGGCGAACACTTTTGAGCAGTTCTTC.

The gene calls are TRBV19 and TRBJ1-2, with 8 positions matching TRBD1. Looked up from germline, CDR1 is LNHDA and CDR2 is SQIVND (reference sequence). V shed 6 bases and J 8 bases; nucleotides not matched to a gene: 5. This CDR3 contains 12 residues. CDR3 in DNA: TGTGCCAGTAGGAGCCGACAGGGGGGCTACACCTTC. Its translation is CASRSRQGGYTF.

This rearrangement joins TRBV9 to TRBJ2-2; D possibly corresponds to TRBD1 (7 bases). Germline CDR1 reads SGDLS; CDR2 reads YYNGEE. This CDR3 has 15 amino acids. V dropped 0 bases and J dropped 5 bases, with 11 bases sitting between them. CDR3 nucleotide sequence: TGTGCCAGCAGCGTAGTACAGGGGAGGACCGGGGAGCTGTTTTTT. Amino acid sequence: CASSVVQGRTGELFF. Drawing the rest from reference TRBV9 and TRBJ2-2, the complete variable domain is DSGVTQTPKHLITATGQRVTLRCSPRSGDLSVYWYQQSLDQGLQFLIQYYNGEERAKGNILERFSAQQFPDLHSELNLSSLELGDSALYFCASSVVQGRTGELFFGEGSRLTVL.

This chain joins TRBV24-1 and TRBJ2-3; 7 bases fit TRBD1. From germline, CDR1 is KGHDR and CDR2 SFDVKD. This CDR3 is 19 amino acids long. Trimming took 3 bases from V and 0 from J; bases not matched to a gene: 14. The CDR3 DNA follows: TGTGCCACCAGTGATCCGACCCAAATGACAGGGCCAAGCACAGATACGCAGTATTTT. It encodes CATSDPTQMTGPSTDTQYF.

This clone was observed once. The rearrangement uses TRBV7-3 and TRBJ2-5; 7 bases line up with TRBD2. Germline assignment: CDR1 SGHTA and CDR2 FQGTGA. The CDR3 length is 13 residues. The junction had 3 bases not matched to a gene; V was cut back by 4 bases and J by 4 bases. CDR3 loop: CASSYGGRETQYF. For the CDR3, the DNA is TGTGCCAGCAGCTACGGGGGGAGAGAGACCCAGTACTTC.

The chain has TRBV2 and TRBJ1-4, with D hard to call. Germline V CDR1 and CDR2: SNHLY, FYNNEI. Deletions cut 7 bases from V and 7 bases from J, with 19 bases between. The CDR3 has 15 residues. CDR3 in amino acids: CASIRESPWFEKLFF. The CDR3 nucleotides read TGTGCCAGCATCCGGGAGTCCCCTTGGTTTGAAAAACTGTTTTTT.

The chain uses TRBV7-8 and TRBJ1-5; 7 positions match TRBD1. The length of the CDR3 is 16 residues. V lost 1 base, J lost 4 bases, and 7 bases stayed unmatched. Germline CDR1 SGHVS, CDR2 FQNEAQ. The CDR3 nucleotides are TGTGCCAGCAGCTTAGGACTCCGGGACAGAAATCAGCCCCAGCATTTT. This gives the protein CASSLGLRDRNQPQHF.

The chain has TRBV7-3 and TRBJ2-7, with D perhaps matching TRBD1 (6 bases). The CDR3 consists of 14 residues. Trimming stripped 4 bases from V and 1 base from J, with 11 bases between. The germline V gene has CDR1 SGHTA and CDR2 FQGTGA. The CDR3 here is CASSSDTGSYEQYF. In DNA form, the CDR3 reads TGTGCCAGCAGCTCGGACACAGGGTCCTACGAGCAGTACTTC.